The rows below give T cell receptor beta chains drawn from one sample of a study of shared clonotypes between healthy human individuals. TCRdb's copy holds only in-frame clones and misses some; the assay was immunoSEQ multiplex PCR. The sample includes about half a million clones, 79% of them seen just once. What was sequenced was PBMCs. The origin of the receptors is a woman in her 40s in good health. Some clones in this sample may be carry-over from other donors' samples. Each CDR3 is given with its conserved first and last residue. D genes are given only for firm matches. Size is stated for part of the rows, as once, few or many counts, or as a class when the clone is expanded.

abundance	v_gene	d_gene	j_gene	CDR3nt	CDR3aa
.	TRBV7-2	TRBD1	TRBJ1-1	TGTGCCAGCAGCCAGGGACGTCAGGGGGTCTACACTGAAGCTTTCTTT	CASSQGRQGVYTEAFF
.	TRBV5-1	TRBD2	TRBJ2-7	TGCGCCAGCAGCTTGGGACTAGCGGGACCTTCCTACGAGCAGTACTTC	CASSLGLAGPSYEQYF
.	TRBV29-1	TRBD2	TRBJ2-7	TGCAGCGTTGAACTAGCGGGAAATGATTTCGAGCAGTACTTC	CSVELAGNDFEQYF
.	TRBV2	.	TRBJ2-2	TGTGCCAGCCGACAGAGAACCGGGGAGCTGTTTTTT	CASRQRTGELFF
.	TRBV7-9	TRBD2	TRBJ2-1	TGTGCCAGCAGCCACCCCACGCGACTAGCTCAGGATGAGCAGTTCTTC	CASSHPTRLAQDEQFF
.	TRBV19	TRBD1	TRBJ1-2	TGTGCCAGCTCCCGCCCGGGACAGCGAAAGCACGGCTATGGCTACACCTTC	CASSRPGQRKHGYGYTF
.	TRBV7-2	TRBD2	TRBJ2-3	TGTGCCAGCAGCTGGGGACTAGCCTTCACAGATACGCAGTATTTT	CASSWGLAFTDTQYF
.	TRBV20-1	TRBD2	TRBJ2-7	TGCAGTGGGGTAGCGGGAGTCGAGCAGTACTTC	CSGVAGVEQYF
.	TRBV6-1	TRBD1	TRBJ2-3	TGTGCCAGCAGTGCTGGGACAGGGGGCGCAGATACGCAGTATTTT	CASSAGTGGADTQYF
.	TRBV6-4	.	TRBJ2-1	TGTGCCAGCAGCTACAATGAGCAGTTCTTC	CASSYNEQFF
few	TRBV2	.	TRBJ1-1	TGTGCCTGCTCGGCCGGGACGTCGAACACTGAAGCTTTCTTT	CACSAGTSNTEAFF
.	TRBV28	.	TRBJ1-5	TGTGCCAGCAGTCTCCCCAGGGATGGAGGCAATCAGCCCCAGCATTTT	CASSLPRDGGNQPQHF
.	TRBV18	.	TRBJ2-2	TGTGCCAGCTCACCAGGGACGCCGGCGAACACCGGGGAGCTGTTTTTT	CASSPGTPANTGELFF
.	TRBV7-8	.	TRBJ2-2	TGTGCCAGCAGCTTACTAAACACCGGGGAGCTGTTTTTT	CASSLLNTGELFF
.	TRBV11-2	TRBD2	TRBJ2-3	TGTGCCAGCAGCCCTCGGACTAGCGGGGCCTTCACAGATACGCAGTATTTT	CASSPRTSGAFTDTQYF
.	TRBV5-8	.	TRBJ1-2	TGTGCCAGCAGCGCATTTGGCTACACCTTC	CASSAFGYTF
.	TRBV23-1	.	TRBJ2-6	TGCGCCACTCGTTTTCACTCTGGGGCCAACGTCCTGACTTTC	CATRFHSGANVLTF
once	TRBV10-3	TRBD2	TRBJ2-3	TGTGCCATCAGTGAGGGGAGCGGGGTCACAGATACGCAGTATTTT	CAISEGSGVTDTQYF
few	TRBV25-1	.	TRBJ1-1	TGTGCCAGCACGACAGGGAACACTGAAGCTTTCTTT	CASTTGNTEAFF
.	TRBV10-1	.	TRBJ1-5	TGCGCCAGCAGTGAGGCGGGGAGCCCTGGGGATCAGCCCCAGCATTTT	CASSEAGSPGDQPQHF
.	TRBV2	.	TRBJ1-5	TGTGCCAGCAGTGAAACTCGGTCCCTGCCGCCCCAGCATTTT	CASSETRSLPPQHF
.	TRBV14	TRBD2	TRBJ2-2	TGTGCCAGCACTTGGGCTAGCGGGAGTACCGGGGAGCTGTTTTTT	CASTWASGSTGELFF
.	TRBV6-5	.	TRBJ2-3	TGTGCCAGCAGTTACTCGGGTAGGAGCACAGATACGCAGTATTTT	CASSYSGRSTDTQYF
many	TRBV7-2	TRBD2	TRBJ2-7	TGTGCCAGCAGTGGGACTAGCGGCTACGAGCAGTACTTC	CASSGTSGYEQYF
once	TRBV28	TRBD1	TRBJ1-1	TGTGCCAGCAGTTTATCGGGGGGACAGGGAGAAGCTTTCTTT	CASSLSGGQGEAFF
few	TRBV19	.	TRBJ2-7	TGTGCCAGTAGACCCCAAGCCTTTTCGGGGTTGGGCTCCTACGAGCAGTACTTC	CASRPQAFSGLGSYEQYF
.	TRBV2	.	TRBJ2-5	TGTGCCAGCAGCCCCCTGAGGGGATCTTATGAGACCCAGTACTTC	CASSPLRGSYETQYF
.	TRBV7-8	TRBD1	TRBJ2-5	TGTGCCAGTATACGGGACAGGGGTCAGACCCAGTACTTC	CASIRDRGQTQYF
.	TRBV2	TRBD2	TRBJ2-1	TGTGCCAGCAAGAAGACTAGCGGCACCTACAATGAGCAGTTCTTC	CASKKTSGTYNEQFF
.	TRBV28	.	TRBJ1-1	TGTGCCAGCAGTTTATTCAGGGCTGGGACTGAAGCTTTCTTT	CASSLFRAGTEAFF
few	TRBV28	TRBD1	TRBJ1-5	TGTGCCAGCAGTTGGACAGGGAACCAGCCCCAGCATTTT	CASSWTGNQPQHF
.	TRBV5-4	TRBD1	TRBJ2-7	TGTGCCAGCAGCTCCCGGGACAGGGGCGGCTACGAGCAGTACTTC	CASSSRDRGGYEQYF
few	TRBV15	.	TRBJ1-1	TGTGCCACCAGCAGAGATAGAGGCTCTGAAGCTTTCTTT	CATSRDRGSEAFF
.	TRBV11-2	.	TRBJ2-1	TGTGCCAGCAGCCAATTCAATGAGCAGTTCTTC	CASSQFNEQFF
.	TRBV30	TRBD2	TRBJ2-3	TGTGCCTGGAGTGTAAGCGGGACTAGCACAGATACGCAGTATTTT	CAWSVSGTSTDTQYF